The next 22 T cell receptor beta chains were all read from a single sample in a study of graft-versus-host responses after intestinal transplantation. The assay was immunoSEQ multiplex PCR, and TCRdb's table has in-frame clones only and misses some. The sample has 6,500 to 9,000 clones; more than 30% are singletons. The sequencing here drew on alloreactive CD4+ T cells from a mixed lymphocyte reaction culture, taken before intestinal transplant. Subset given: CFSE-low proliferating T cells sorted from roughly six-day pre-transplant mixed lymphocyte reaction (GvH or HvG direction). The receptors stem from a human patient who received an intestinal transplant.

The chain uses TRBV9 and TRBJ1-4; D might be TRBD1 (6 bases). Germline CDR1 reads SGDLS; CDR2 reads YYNGEE. The CDR3 extends over 15 amino acids. V lost 0 bases to trimming and J lost 5 bases, with 11 bases between them. The CDR3 nucleotides read TGTGCCAGCAGCGTAGAGGGGACACCAAATGAAAAACTGTTTTTT. Its translation is CASSVEGTPNEKLFF.

This clone has more than one count but fewer than ten. The chain combines TRBV28 with TRBJ2-7; D might be TRBD1 (5 bases). Germline CDR1 reads MDHEN; CDR2 reads SYDVKM. V lost 2 bases and J lost 0, with 5 bases in between. The CDR3 runs to 13 residues. This CDR3 is CASSLGHSYEQYF. The CDR3, as DNA: TGTGCCAGCAGTTTAGGACACTCCTACGAGCAGTACTTC.

The chain links TRBV7-8 to TRBJ1-5; D may be TRBD1 (6 bases). Trimming removed 5 bases from V and 4 bases from J, with 15 bases in between. The CDR3 extends over 15 amino acids. Germline values: CDR1 SGHVS, CDR2 FQNEAQ. The CDR3 bases are TGTGCCAGCAGCGCAGCCGGGACACCTAATCAGCCCCAGCATTTT. The encoded protein is CASSAAGTPNQPQHF. Full variable domain (remainder filled in from reference TRBV7-8 and TRBJ1-5): GAGVSQSPRYKVAKRGQDVALRCDPISGHVSLFWYQQALGQGPEFLTYFQNEAQLDKSGLPSDRFFAERPEGSVSTLKIQRTQQEDSAVYLCASSAAGTPNQPQHFGDGTRLSIL.

The chain couples TRBV6-1 to TRBJ2-7, with 9 bases matching TRBD2. The CDR3 covers 15 residues. The germline CDR1 and CDR2 sequences are MNHNS and SASEGT. Unmatched junction bases numbered 11, after V lost 6 bases and J lost 5 bases. CDR3 coding DNA: TGTGCCAGCAGATCTTGGACTAGCGAGGTCCACGAGCAGTACTTC. This gives the protein CASRSWTSEVHEQYF.

In its sample, this clone was seen a few times. V usage is TRBV15 and J usage is TRBJ1-5; TRBD1 agrees at 9 bases. Germline V gives CDR1 LNHNV, CDR2 YYDKDF (reference sequence). This CDR3 comprises 14 residues. The V and J ends lost 3 bases and 7 bases, in that order; junction bases with no gene match: 4. CDR3 DNA sequence: TGTGCCACCAGCAGCGACAGGGGGTTACAGCCCCAGCATTTT. Its protein product is CATSSDRGLQPQHF.

The rearrangement joins TRBV4-3 to TRBJ1-1, with D possibly being TRBD1 (5 bases). The CDR3 runs to 14 residues. Trimming shortened V by 0 bases and J by 8 bases, and 13 bases separated the two germline ends. The germline CDR1 and CDR2 sequences are LGHNA and YSLEER. The CDR3 sequence is CASSQDRVRGEAFF. DNA for the CDR3: TGCGCCAGCAGCCAAGATCGGGTACGGGGGGAAGCTTTCTTT.

Within the sample, this clone is medium-sized. J is TRBJ2-1 and V is TRBV5-1, with 8 bases lining up with TRBD1. The V and J ends lost 4 bases and 3 bases, in that order; junction bases with no gene match: 6. Germline CDR1 reads SGHRS; CDR2 reads YFSETQ. This CDR3 has 15 amino acids. This CDR3 reads CASSPQGGNYNEQFF. The CDR3, as DNA: TGCGCCAGCAGCCCACAGGGGGGCAACTACAATGAGCAGTTCTTC.

The genes are TRBV6-5 and TRBJ2-7; weak D call: TRBD2 (7 bases). The CDR3 length is 15 residues. Trimming removed 4 bases at V and 2 bases at J, with 15 bases between. Germline assignment: CDR1 MNHEY and CDR2 SVGAGI. CDR3 in amino acids: CASSLTGRGPYEQYF. DNA of the CDR3: TGTGCCAGCAGTTTAACAGGGAGGGGACCCTACGAGCAGTACTTC.

This clone is medium-sized (0.01 to 0.1%) in the sample. This chain uses TRBV6-1 with TRBJ1-4, with D perhaps matching TRBD1 (6 bases). The V gene lost 3 bases and the J gene lost 5 bases, with 10 bases spanning the gap. Per the germline V gene, CDR1 is MNHNS and CDR2 is SASEGT. This CDR3 has 14 residues. CDR3 bases: TGTGCCAGCAGTGAGACAGGTTTAAATGAAAAACTGTTTTTT. Translating it yields CASSETGLNEKLFF.

This clone appeared a few times. The chain has TRBV11-2 and TRBJ2-1; 12 bases agree with TRBD2. Germline V gene sequence: CDR1 SGHAT, CDR2 FQNNGV. The junction had 5 bases not matched to a gene; V was cut back by 3 bases and J by 8 bases. The CDR3 is made up of 15 amino acids. In nucleotides, the CDR3 is TGTGCCAGCAGCTTCCGACTAGCGGGGGCCCATGAGCAGTTCTTC. It specifies CASSFRLAGAHEQFF.

By share of the sample, this clone is medium-sized (0.01 to 0.1%). The J gene is TRBJ1-1, the V gene TRBV6-1; possibly TRBD1 for D (6 bases). This CDR3 is 12 amino acids long. V was cut by 5 bases and J by 8 bases, with 12 bases left in between. Germline V CDR1 and CDR2: MNHNS, SASEGT. CDR3 coding DNA: TGTGCCAGCAGTCTGGGACAAACGGAAGCTTTCTTT. This translates into CASSLGQTEAFF.

The J gene is TRBJ1-5, the V gene TRBV21-1. TRBV21-1 is a documented pseudogene. The CDR3 contains 17 residues. The CDR3 DNA sequence: TGTGCCAGCAGAATCGCTCTACTACATTGGCATCATCAGCCCCAGCATTTT. This translates into CASRIALLHWHHQPQHF.

In nucleotides, the CDR3 is TGTGCCAGCAGTGGGACTAGCGGGGGCACAGATACGCAGTATTTT. Translated, it gives CASSGTSGGTDTQYF. V gene TRBV6-4 combines with J gene TRBJ2-3; 12 bases agree with TRBD2. Germline trimming cut 4 bases from V and 1 base from J; bases unmatched to any gene: 0. Germline V gives CDR1 MRHNA, CDR2 SNTAGT. The CDR3 loop spans 15 amino acids.

The chain combines TRBV14 with TRBJ2-7; D is unresolved. Germline lookup yields CDR1 SGHDN and CDR2 FVKESK. There are 17 residues in the CDR3. Trimming shortened V by 1 base and J by 0 bases, and 16 bases separated the two germline ends. The CDR3 loop reads CASSQVSGGYLSYEQYF. The CDR3 DNA reads TGTGCCAGCAGCCAAGTTTCTGGCGGATACCTCTCCTACGAGCAGTACTTC.

By its share, this clone is medium-sized (0.01 to 0.1%). The chain has TRBV9 and TRBJ2-7; tentative D call: TRBD1 (6 bases). The CDR3 totals 14 residues. The germline V gene has CDR1 SGDLS and CDR2 YYNGEE. V shed 2 bases and J shed 2 bases, with 11 bases lying between them. The chain's CDR3 is CASSVGQGTYEQYF. CDR3 nucleotide sequence: TGTGCCAGCAGCGTCGGGCAGGGGACCTACGAGCAGTACTTC. Full variable domain (outside the CDR3, taken from reference TRBV9 and TRBJ2-7): DSGVTQTPKHLITATGQRVTLRCSPRSGDLSVYWYQQSLDQGLQFLIQYYNGEERAKGNILERFSAQQFPDLHSELNLSSLELGDSALYFCASSVGQGTYEQYFGPGTRLTVT.

This clone was detected only a few times. V usage is TRBV9 and J usage is TRBJ2-3; 7 bases are a match to TRBD2. Germline V gene sequence: CDR1 SGDLS, CDR2 YYNGEE. The CDR3 is 12 residues long. Trimming removed 3 bases from V and 6 bases from J; junction bases left unmatched: 1. Here the CDR3 reads CASSELADTQYF. Written as DNA, the CDR3 is TGTGCCAGCAGCGAACTAGCGGATACGCAGTATTTT.

The V and J genes are TRBV19 and TRBJ1-2; tentatively, D is TRBD1 (6 bases). CDR1 and CDR2 from the germline V gene are LNHDA and SQIVND (reference sequence). This CDR3 has 15 residues. V shed 5 bases and J shed 0 bases, with 13 bases lying between them. The CDR3 sequence: CASSVLQGANYGYTF. DNA for the CDR3: TGTGCCAGTAGTGTGTTACAGGGCGCTAACTATGGCTACACCTTC.

This clone turned up a few times. The V call is TRBV6-5, the J call TRBJ1-1; maybe TRBD1 (5 bases). This CDR3 spans 15 amino acids. Trimming shortened V by 3 bases and J by 3 bases, and 14 bases separated the two germline ends. Germline lookup yields CDR1 MNHEY and CDR2 SVGAGI. The CDR3 spells CASSYTGGSDTEAFF. The CDR3 region has the DNA TGTGCCAGCAGTTATACTGGGGGGTCGGACACTGAAGCTTTCTTT.

This rearrangement joins TRBV18 to TRBJ2-2, with 12 bases fitting TRBD2. Germline CDR1 reads KGHSH; CDR2 reads LQKENI. The trim removed 2 bases at V and 6 bases at J, leaving 4 bases unmatched. The CDR3 contains 16 residues. CDR3 residues: CASSPRLAGVAGELFF. The CDR3 DNA reads TGTGCCAGCTCACCAAGACTAGCGGGAGTAGCCGGGGAGCTGTTTTTT.

By sample share, this clone is medium-sized. The chain carries TRBV5-4 and TRBJ2-2, with TRBD2 matching 7 bases. V was clipped by 4 bases and J by 4 bases; unmatched bases: 7. Germline CDR1 reads SGHNT; CDR2 reads YYREEE (reference sequence). The CDR3 is 15 amino acids. This CDR3 is CASSPTSEVTGELFF. As DNA, the CDR3 is TGTGCCAGCAGCCCAACTAGCGAGGTCACCGGGGAGCTGTTTTTT.

This clone was seen a handful of times. The chain is built from TRBV5-1 and TRBJ1-1; 9 nucleotides line up with TRBD1. CDR1 and CDR2 (germline): SGHRS, YFSETQ. There are 15 residues in the CDR3. Losses at the gene ends were 1 base for V and 6 bases for J; bases not matched to a gene: 7. The CDR3 loop reads CASSLLTGGLSEAFF. The CDR3, as DNA: TGCGCCAGCAGCTTGCTGACAGGGGGGCTCTCTGAAGCTTTCTTT.

The rearrangement joins TRBV2 to TRBJ1-5; D not resolved. CDR1 and CDR2 (germline): SNHLY, FYNNEI. The CDR3 consists of 14 residues. V was trimmed by 3 bases and J by 11 bases, leaving 17 bases between them. The CDR3 DNA reads as TGTGCCAGCAGTGATGAGAGGCGAGCCTCAGCCCAGCATTTT. It encodes CASSDERRASAQHF.